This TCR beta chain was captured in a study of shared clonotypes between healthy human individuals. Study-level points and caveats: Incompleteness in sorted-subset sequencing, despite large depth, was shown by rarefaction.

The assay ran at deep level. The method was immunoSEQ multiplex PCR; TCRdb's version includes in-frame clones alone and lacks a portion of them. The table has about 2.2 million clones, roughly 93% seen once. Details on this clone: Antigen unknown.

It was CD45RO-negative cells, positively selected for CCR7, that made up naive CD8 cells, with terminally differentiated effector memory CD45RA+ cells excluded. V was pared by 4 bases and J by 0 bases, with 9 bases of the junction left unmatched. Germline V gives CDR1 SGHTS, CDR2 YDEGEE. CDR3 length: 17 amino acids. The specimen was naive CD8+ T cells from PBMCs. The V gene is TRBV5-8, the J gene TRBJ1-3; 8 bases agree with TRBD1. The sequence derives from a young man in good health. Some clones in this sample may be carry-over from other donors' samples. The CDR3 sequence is CASSPPTGEGSGNTIYF. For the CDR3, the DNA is TGTGCCAGCAGCCCGCCGACAGGGGAGGGCTCTGGAAACACCATATATTTT.